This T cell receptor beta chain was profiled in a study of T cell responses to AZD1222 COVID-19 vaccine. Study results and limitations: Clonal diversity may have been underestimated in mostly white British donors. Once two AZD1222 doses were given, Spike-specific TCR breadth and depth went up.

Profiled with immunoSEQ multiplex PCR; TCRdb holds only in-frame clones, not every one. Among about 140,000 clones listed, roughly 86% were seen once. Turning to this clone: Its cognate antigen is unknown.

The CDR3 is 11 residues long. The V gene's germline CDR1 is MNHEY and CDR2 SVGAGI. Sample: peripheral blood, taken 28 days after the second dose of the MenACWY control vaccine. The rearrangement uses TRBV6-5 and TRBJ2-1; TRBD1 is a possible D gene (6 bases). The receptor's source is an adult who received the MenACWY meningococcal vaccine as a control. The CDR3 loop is CAVQGFNEQFF. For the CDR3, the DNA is TGTGCGGTGCAGGGGTTCAATGAGCAGTTCTTC.